These 14 T cell receptor beta chains share one sample of origin, sequenced in a study of PD-L1 blockade in urothelial cancer. Regarding time point: pretreatment peripheral blood. The repertoire was sequenced with immunoSEQ multiplex PCR; TCRdb's copy has only in-frame clones and lacks some. There are about 130,000 clones in the sample; 65% to 85% occur only once, and 2.5% to 3.5% lies in the top ten. Sample: PBMCs, taken around atezolizumab (anti-PD-L1) treatment. Receptors were obtained from a man aged 45-65 years with urothelial cancer.

The chain employs TRBV7-3 and TRBJ2-7; the D gene is possibly TRBD1 (7 bases). Germline V gives CDR1 SGHTA, CDR2 FQGTGA. Trimming removed 4 bases at V and 7 bases at J, with 11 bases between. The CDR3 length is 12 residues. CDR3: CASSSPGGEQYF. The CDR3, as DNA: TGTGCCAGCAGCTCCCCAGGGGGGGAGCAGTACTTC.

The gene calls are TRBV5-1 and TRBJ2-3, with 7 nucleotides matching TRBD1. Germline trimming cut 1 base from V and 4 bases from J; bases unmatched to any gene: 3. Germline CDR1 and CDR2: SGHRS and YFSETQ. The CDR3 spans 14 residues. CDR3 in DNA: TGCGCCAGCAGCTTGTTACAGGGGCCAGATACGCAGTATTTT. It codes for CASSLLQGPDTQYF.

This chain joins TRBV6-6 and TRBJ2-5, with no clear D. CDR1 MNHNY and CDR2 SVGAGI come from the germline V gene (reference sequence). The CDR3 loop spans 13 amino acids. V lost 0 bases, J lost 5 bases, and 7 bases lay in between. CDR3 sequence: CASSYSAAETQYF. CDR3 DNA sequence: TGTGCCAGCAGTTACTCGGCCGCTGAGACCCAGTACTTC.

This chain connects TRBV7-5 to TRBJ1-5. TRBV7-5 is assigned pseudogene status. This CDR3 spans 16 amino acids. The CDR3 spells CARSLRSAASNQPQHF. The DNA for the CDR3 is TGTGCCAGAAGCCTACGGTCGGCGGCGTCTAATCAGCCCCAGCATTTT.

J is TRBJ2-3 and V is TRBV19; possible D gene TRBD1, 6 bases. V gave up 3 bases and J gave up 7 bases, with 14 bases separating them. Germline values: CDR1 LNHDA, CDR2 SQIVND (reference sequence). CDR3 length equals 14 residues. The CDR3 nucleotides read TGTGCCAGTAGTATTGGCGAGAGGGGGAATACGCAGTATTTT. Protein: CASSIGERGNTQYF. Complete variable domain (other parts from reference TRBV19 and TRBJ2-3): DGGITQSPKYLFRKEGQNVTLSCEQNLNHDAMYWYRQDPGQGLRLIYYSQIVNDFQKGDIAEGYSVSREKKESFPLTVTSAQKNPTAFYLCASSIGERGNTQYFGPGTRLTVL.

The chain carries TRBV5-1 and TRBJ1-2, with TRBD1 matching 7 bases. V lost 0 bases, J lost 5 bases, and 4 bases stayed unmatched. Germline V gene sequence: CDR1 SGHRS, CDR2 YFSETQ. This CDR3 region has 14 residues. The CDR3 reads CASSLEDRPYGYTF. CDR3 DNA sequence: TGCGCCAGCAGCTTGGAGGACAGGCCATATGGCTACACCTTC.

The gene calls are TRBV27 and TRBJ2-1, with 8 bases fitting TRBD1. Germline V gene sequence: CDR1 MNHEY, CDR2 SMNVEV (reference sequence). The V gene end was trimmed by 3 bases and the J gene end by 4 bases; junction bases not matched to a gene: 2. This CDR3 is built from 14 residues. Here the CDR3 DNA reads TGTGCCAGCAGTTTCAGGGGGCTTTACAATGAGCAGTTCTTC. This encodes CASSFRGLYNEQFF.

This rearrangement joins TRBV5-1 to TRBJ1-1, with 7 bases fitting TRBD1. The CDR3 contains 14 residues. Trimming at V came to 3 bases and at J to 4 bases, leaving 6 bases not matched to a gene. Germline CDR1 is SGHRS and CDR2 is YFSETQ. This CDR3 reads CASSSGTAATEAFF. In DNA, the CDR3 is TGCGCCAGCAGCTCTGGGACAGCCGCCACTGAAGCTTTCTTT.

The chain couples TRBV30 to TRBJ1-5, with 8 bases matching TRBD1. The CDR3 extends over 14 amino acids. From germline, CDR1 is GTSNPN and CDR2 SVGIG (reference sequence). V was pared by 2 bases and J by 10 bases, with 10 bases of the junction left unmatched. CDR3 nucleotide sequence: TGTGCCTGGAGTAAGACAGGGGCCCCGACCCCCCAGCATTTT. This codes for CAWSKTGAPTPQHF.

This rearrangement joins TRBV28 to TRBJ2-7; the match to TRBD1 covers 7 bases. The CDR3 consists of 15 residues. CDR1 is MDHEN and CDR2 is SYDVKM in the germline V gene. The V segment lost 3 bases and the J segment 3 bases; nucleotides outside the gene matches: 8. Here the CDR3 DNA reads TGTGCCAGCAGTTTCAGGGGGTCCCTGGGCTACGAGCAGTACTTC. This translates into CASSFRGSLGYEQYF.

The rearrangement uses TRBV6-5 and TRBJ2-7; D is perhaps TRBD1 (6 bases). Germline V gene data show CDR1 as MNHEY and CDR2 as SVGAGI. There are 13 residues in the CDR3. V lost 6 bases, J lost 2 bases, and 11 bases lay in between. The CDR3 loop reads CASSTDSTYEQYF. The CDR3 nucleotides are TGTGCCAGCAGCACGGACAGCACCTACGAGCAGTACTTC.

V is TRBV15 and J is TRBJ1-6, with D perhaps matching TRBD1 (5 bases). Germline V CDR1 and CDR2: LNHNV, YYDKDF (reference sequence). The CDR3 has 16 amino acids. Between the trimmed V and J ends, which lost 0 bases and 4 bases, there was a span of 10 bases. CDR3 DNA: TGTGCCACCAGCAGAGAATCTAGACAGTATAATTCACCCCTCCACTTT. This translates into CATSRESRQYNSPLHF.

The gene calls are TRBV11-2 and TRBJ2-7; TRBD1 agrees at 7 bases. V lost 5 bases and J lost 2; bases outside the gene matches: 9. Germline loops: CDR1 SGHAT, CDR2 FQNNGV. The CDR3 spans 15 residues. This CDR3 reads CASSIGTASPYEQYF. The CDR3 DNA reads as TGTGCCAGCAGCATCGGGACAGCCTCCCCCTACGAGCAGTACTTC.

Points on this clone: In the same sample, other DNA sequences code for this CDR3. The V gene is TRBV4-2, the J gene TRBJ2-7; tentatively, D is TRBD2 (5 bases). The CDR3 extends over 11 amino acids. V was clipped by 3 bases and J by 6 bases, with 6 bases between them. Germline CDR1 and CDR2: LGHNA and YNFKEQ. The CDR3 spells CASSQDSEQYF. Here the CDR3 DNA reads TGTGCCAGCAGCCAGGACTCCGAGCAGTACTTC.